Following are 28 T cell receptor beta chains from one sample sequenced in a study of CD8 T cells in Susac syndrome. cDNA came from roughly 0.5 to 1 ug RNA primed by random hexamers. One entry per CDR3 protein results from TCRdb running MiXCR on the immunoSEQ multiplex PCR reads. This sample has 250,000 to 350,000 distinct CDR3 sequences, with approximately 90% found just once. Sequenced material: CD4+ T cells from PBMCs. The receptors were gathered from a human donor with multiple sclerosis.

This chain joins TRBV5-1 and TRBJ2-3; the match to TRBD2 covers 7 bases. The CDR3 extends over 15 amino acids. Germline V gene sequence: CDR1 SGHRS, CDR2 YFSETQ. Germline trimming cut 4 bases from V and 7 bases from J; bases unmatched to any gene: 12. This CDR3 reads CASSPRLSGANTQYF. CDR3 DNA: TGCGCCAGCAGCCCTCGCCTCAGCGGGGCCAATACGCAGTATTTT.

This clonotype was counted once. The chain combines TRBV12-3 or TRBV12-4 with TRBJ1-1, with a possible D match to TRBD1 (5 bases). Trimming shortened V by 5 bases and J by 3 bases, and 22 bases separated the two germline ends. CDR3 size: 17 residues. DNA of the CDR3: TGTGCCAGCAGTCCCCGCGGCTTCTGGGGGGGGGACACTGAAGCTTTCTTT. It translates to CASSPRGFWGGDTEAFF.

The rearrangement joins TRBV5-1 to TRBJ2-1; the D gene could be TRBD1 or TRBD2 (6 bases each). V was cut by 4 bases and J by 6 bases, with 17 bases left in between. The V gene's germline CDR1 is SGHRS and CDR2 YFSETQ. CDR3 length: 15 residues. The CDR3 sequence is CASSPGSGAPNEQFF. The CDR3 DNA reads TGCGCCAGCAGCCCGGGCTCGGGGGCCCCCAATGAGCAGTTCTTC.

The chain joins TRBV5-1 to TRBJ2-2, with D uncertain. The germline CDR1 and CDR2 sequences are SGHRS and YFSETQ. This CDR3 has 15 residues. V was shortened by 1 base and J by 0 bases, with 7 bases between the two germline ends. The CDR3 here is CASSLSTANTGELFF. The CDR3 DNA reads TGCGCCAGCAGCTTGTCCACAGCGAACACCGGGGAGCTGTTTTTT.

V and J are TRBV5-1 and TRBJ2-1; perhaps TRBD2 as D (7 bases). This CDR3 spans 18 amino acids. Germline CDR1 SGHRS, CDR2 YFSETQ. The V end lost 2 bases, the J end lost 5 bases, and 23 bases lay between the germline ends. CDR3 nucleotides: TGCGCCAGCAGCTTTATGATGAGGGGGAGGGGTATGGACAATGAGCAGTTCTTC. This translates into CASSFMMRGRGMDNEQFF.

This clonotype was seen a handful of times. J is TRBJ2-7 and V is TRBV14; no clear D. This CDR3 has 12 amino acids. The ends were cut back, 3 bases at V and 6 bases at J, with 9 bases in the middle. Looked up from germline, CDR1 is SGHDN and CDR2 is FVKESK. The CDR3 bases are TGTGCCAGCAGCCAGGGCAACTTCGAGCAGTACTTC. Its translation is CASSQGNFEQYF.

This chain links TRBV7-2 with TRBJ2-7, with D perhaps TRBD2 (6 bases). Germline loops: CDR1 SGHTA, CDR2 FQGNSA. The CDR3 extends over 14 amino acids. Trimming shortened V by 5 bases and J by 2 bases, and 13 bases separated the two germline ends. The CDR3 nucleotides read TGTGCCAGCAGCGAAGCGGGCAGGGCCTACGAGCAGTACTTC. Protein: CASSEAGRAYEQYF. Full variable domain (missing parts from reference TRBV7-2 and TRBJ2-7): GAGVSQSPSNKVTEKGKDVELRCDPISGHTALYWYRQSLGQGLEFLIYFQGNSAPDKSGLPSDRFSAERTGGSVSTLTIQRTQQEDSAVYLCASSEAGRAYEQYFGPGTRLTVT.

The chain has TRBV5-1 and TRBJ2-7; 7 bases align to TRBD2. The CDR3 spans 14 residues. The germline CDR1 and CDR2 sequences are SGHRS and YFSETQ. V lost 4 bases, J lost 2 bases, and 6 bases stayed unmatched. The CDR3 reads CASSPGGEAYEQYF. As DNA, the CDR3 is TGCGCCAGCAGCCCTGGGGGGGAGGCCTACGAGCAGTACTTC.

Written as DNA, the CDR3 is TGTGCCAGCAACCCTTCCTATTTAGGCACCCAGTACTTC. It codes for CASNPSYLGTQYF. The rearrangement uses TRBV2 and TRBJ2-5; D uncertain. Germline CDR1 SNHLY, CDR2 FYNNEI. V was trimmed by 7 bases and J by 8 bases, leaving 17 bases between them. CDR3 length: 13 amino acids.

The rearrangement links TRBV4-1 to TRBJ1-3; D remains ambiguous. Trimming stripped 2 bases from V and 4 bases from J, with 3 bases between. CDR3 length: 12 amino acids. Germline assignment: CDR1 MGHRA and CDR2 YSYEKL. Here the CDR3 DNA reads TGCGCCAGCAGCCAATTGGGAAACACCATATATTTT. Translation gives CASSQLGNTIYF.

This rearrangement joins TRBV20-1 to TRBJ1-1; D might be TRBD1 (5 bases). V was cut by 5 bases and J by 4 bases, with 14 bases left in between. This CDR3 is 13 amino acids long. Germline V gene sequence: CDR1 DFQATT, CDR2 SNEGSKA (reference sequence). CDR3 protein: CSAPRTGTTEAFF. CDR3 in DNA: TGCAGTGCTCCGCGAACCGGGACCACTGAAGCTTTCTTT.

V usage is TRBV19 and J usage is TRBJ1-1, with D unclear. With 7 bases removed from V and 0 bases from J, the gap between germline ends came to 9 bases. Germline CDR1 LNHDA, CDR2 SQIVND (reference sequence). CDR3 size: 13 residues. CDR3 loop: CASNWGMNTEAFF. As DNA, the CDR3 is TGTGCCAGTAATTGGGGAATGAACACTGAAGCTTTCTTT. Based on the CDR3 plus reference TRBV19 and TRBJ1-1, the full variable domain is DGGITQSPKYLFRKEGQNVTLSCEQNLNHDAMYWYRQDPGQGLRLIYYSQIVNDFQKGDIAEGYSVSREKKESFPLTVTSAQKNPTAFYLCASNWGMNTEAFFGQGTRLTVV.

This chain links TRBV7-3 with TRBJ2-1; D might be TRBD1 or TRBD2, each matching 5 bases. The CDR3 has 12 residues. In germline, CDR1 is SGHTA, CDR2 FQGTGA. Trimming took off 2 bases at V and 12 bases at J, with 11 bases between the two ends. Written as DNA, the CDR3 is TGTGCCAGCAGCTTAGCCCCTGGGGGGCAGTTCTTC. It yields the protein CASSLAPGGQFF.

In its sample, this clonotype was seen a few times. The chain is built from TRBV6-6 and TRBJ2-3; 14 bases line up with TRBD2. V trimming: 5 bases; J trimming: 6 bases; junction bases outside the gene matches: 4. Germline V lookup: CDR1 MNHNY, CDR2 SVGAGI (reference sequence). This CDR3 has 15 amino acids. In DNA, the CDR3 is TGTGCCAGCAGTCAGGGACTAGCGGGGGCTGATACGCAGTATTTT. Protein product: CASSQGLAGADTQYF.

This clonotype has more than one count but fewer than ten. This chain joins TRBV7-2 and TRBJ2-7; D not resolved. The length of the CDR3 is 11 residues. Per germline, CDR1 SGHTA and CDR2 FQGNSA. The V end lost 1 base, the J end lost 5 bases, and 3 bases lay between the germline ends. CDR3 in amino acids: CASSLVHEQYF. DNA of the CDR3: TGTGCCAGCAGCTTAGTGCACGAGCAGTACTTC.

V gene TRBV11-2 combines with J gene TRBJ2-2; D might be TRBD2 (5 bases). Germline lookup yields CDR1 SGHAT and CDR2 FQNNGV. Trimming took off 2 bases at V and 5 bases at J, with 15 bases between the two ends. The CDR3 runs to 16 residues. This CDR3 reads CASSLTPSSLTGELFF. As DNA, the CDR3 is TGTGCCAGCAGCTTAACTCCTAGCTCGTTAACCGGGGAGCTGTTTTTT.

The rearrangement joins TRBV4-1 to TRBJ2-7, with D possibly being TRBD1 or TRBD2 (5 bases each). V was pared by 2 bases and J by 0 bases, with 14 bases between. The CDR3 covers 16 residues. Germline-derived CDR1 and CDR2 are MGHRA and YSYEKL. The CDR3 reads CASSQRVGVDSYEQYF. The DNA for the CDR3 is TGCGCCAGCAGCCAACGGGTGGGGGTGGACTCCTACGAGCAGTACTTC.

The genes are TRBV11-2 and TRBJ2-3; a weak D match, TRBD2 (5 bases). V lost 10 bases and J lost 6, with 20 bases in between. CDR3 size: 14 residues. From germline, CDR1 is SGHAT and CDR2 FQNNGV. This CDR3 is CATRWRTSADTQYF. As DNA, the CDR3 is TGTGCCACGCGGTGGAGGACCTCCGCGGATACGCAGTATTTT.

The chain couples TRBV29-1 to TRBJ2-1; 10 bases align to TRBD2. V lost 6 bases and J lost 0; bases outside the gene matches: 8. The CDR3 consists of 16 residues. Per germline, CDR1 SQVTM and CDR2 ANQGSEA. The CDR3 spells CSVETSGVSSYNEQFF. The CDR3 region has the DNA TGCAGCGTCGAAACTAGCGGGGTAAGCTCCTACAATGAGCAGTTCTTC.

Note on this clonotype: At one end, the junction sequence differs from germline, possibly due to a read error. The gene calls are TRBV7-6 and TRBJ2-7, with 7 positions matching TRBD2. This CDR3 has 15 residues. Germline-derived CDR1 and CDR2 are SGHVS and FNYEAQ. CDR3 in amino acids: CASSLAAERPYEQYF. In nucleotides, the CDR3 is TGTGCCAGCAGCCTAGCGGCGGAGAGACCCTACGAGCAGTACTTC.

The rearrangement uses TRBV3-1 and TRBJ1-1; the D is unclear. Trimming left V 0 bases short and J 3 bases short, with 8 bases between. CDR3 length equals 14 residues. Germline CDR1 is LGHDT and CDR2 is YNNKEL (reference sequence). The chain's CDR3 is CASSQEGGYTEAFF. The CDR3 region has the DNA TGTGCCAGCAGCCAAGAAGGAGGATACACTGAAGCTTTCTTT.

The gene calls are TRBV2 and TRBJ2-7; 7 bases fit TRBD1. The trim removed 3 bases at V and 3 bases at J, leaving 5 bases unmatched. Germline CDR1 and CDR2: SNHLY and FYNNEI. This CDR3 has 14 amino acids. In nucleotides, the CDR3 is TGTGCCAGCAGTGATAGGACAGGAGTCTACGAGCAGTACTTC. It translates to CASSDRTGVYEQYF.

The chain uses TRBV6-2 or TRBV6-3 and TRBJ2-7; 7 bases fit TRBD2. J gave up 0 bases and V 10 bases, and 9 bases lay outside the gene matches. The CDR3 has 14 amino acids. Germline V gene sequence: CDR1 MNHEY, CDR2 SVGEGT. Here the CDR3 reads CATPRGGSSYEQYF. The CDR3 DNA reads as TGTGCCACCCCCCGCGGCGGGAGCTCCTACGAGCAGTACTTC.

CDR3 nucleotide sequence: TGTGCCAGCAGCCAAGAAGTGGGGGGAGGGCCATTGGAGACCCAGTACTTC. Protein product: CASSQEVGGGPLETQYF. The V gene is TRBV3-1, the J gene TRBJ2-5, with TRBD2 matching over 7 bases. Trimming at V came to 0 bases and at J to 5 bases, leaving 12 bases not matched to a gene. CDR3 length: 17 residues. Germline V gene sequence: CDR1 LGHDT, CDR2 YNNKEL (reference sequence).

The chain links TRBV20-1 to TRBJ2-7; D uncertain. CDR3 size: 14 residues. CDR1 and CDR2 (germline): DFQATT, SNEGSKA (reference sequence). V lost 5 bases and J 2 bases, leaving 16 bases between the germline ends. Here the CDR3 DNA reads TGCAGTGCTTTCAGTCGGCGACCTCCCTACGAGCAGTACTTC. It yields the protein CSAFSRRPPYEQYF.

This clonotype came up a few times. This chain uses TRBV5-4 with TRBJ2-3; 12 bases line up with TRBD2. Germline CDR1 is SGHNT and CDR2 is YYREEE (reference sequence). This CDR3 is 15 amino acids long. V shed 4 bases, J shed 1 base, and the junction held 1 base outside the gene matches. CDR3 coding DNA: TGTGCCAGCAGCCGGACTAGCGGGGGCACAGATACGCAGTATTTT. Translating it yields CASSRTSGGTDTQYF. Variable domain in full (rest from reference TRBV5-4 and TRBJ2-3): ETGVTQSPTHLIKTRGQQVTLRCSSQSGHNTVSWYQQALGQGPQFIFQYYREEENGRGNFPPRFSGLQFPNYSSELNVNALELDDSALYLCASSRTSGGTDTQYFGPGTRLTVL.

V gene TRBV20-1 combines with J gene TRBJ2-7, with D perhaps TRBD1 (7 bases). Per germline, CDR1 DFQATT and CDR2 SNEGSKA (reference sequence). The CDR3 consists of 14 residues. V lost 1 base and J lost 2, with 12 bases in between. This CDR3 is CSARGQGGTYEQYF. For the CDR3, the DNA is TGCAGTGCTAGAGGACAGGGAGGAACCTACGAGCAGTACTTC.

CDR3 in DNA: TGTGCCAGCAGGCTTGGACTAGCGGGAGATAGGTACGAGCAGTACTTC. Residues: CASRLGLAGDRYEQYF. The chain uses TRBV12-3 or TRBV12-4 and TRBJ2-7, with TRBD2 matching over 13 bases. The CDR3 has 16 amino acids. J lost 4 bases, V lost 6 bases, and 9 bases had no gene match.